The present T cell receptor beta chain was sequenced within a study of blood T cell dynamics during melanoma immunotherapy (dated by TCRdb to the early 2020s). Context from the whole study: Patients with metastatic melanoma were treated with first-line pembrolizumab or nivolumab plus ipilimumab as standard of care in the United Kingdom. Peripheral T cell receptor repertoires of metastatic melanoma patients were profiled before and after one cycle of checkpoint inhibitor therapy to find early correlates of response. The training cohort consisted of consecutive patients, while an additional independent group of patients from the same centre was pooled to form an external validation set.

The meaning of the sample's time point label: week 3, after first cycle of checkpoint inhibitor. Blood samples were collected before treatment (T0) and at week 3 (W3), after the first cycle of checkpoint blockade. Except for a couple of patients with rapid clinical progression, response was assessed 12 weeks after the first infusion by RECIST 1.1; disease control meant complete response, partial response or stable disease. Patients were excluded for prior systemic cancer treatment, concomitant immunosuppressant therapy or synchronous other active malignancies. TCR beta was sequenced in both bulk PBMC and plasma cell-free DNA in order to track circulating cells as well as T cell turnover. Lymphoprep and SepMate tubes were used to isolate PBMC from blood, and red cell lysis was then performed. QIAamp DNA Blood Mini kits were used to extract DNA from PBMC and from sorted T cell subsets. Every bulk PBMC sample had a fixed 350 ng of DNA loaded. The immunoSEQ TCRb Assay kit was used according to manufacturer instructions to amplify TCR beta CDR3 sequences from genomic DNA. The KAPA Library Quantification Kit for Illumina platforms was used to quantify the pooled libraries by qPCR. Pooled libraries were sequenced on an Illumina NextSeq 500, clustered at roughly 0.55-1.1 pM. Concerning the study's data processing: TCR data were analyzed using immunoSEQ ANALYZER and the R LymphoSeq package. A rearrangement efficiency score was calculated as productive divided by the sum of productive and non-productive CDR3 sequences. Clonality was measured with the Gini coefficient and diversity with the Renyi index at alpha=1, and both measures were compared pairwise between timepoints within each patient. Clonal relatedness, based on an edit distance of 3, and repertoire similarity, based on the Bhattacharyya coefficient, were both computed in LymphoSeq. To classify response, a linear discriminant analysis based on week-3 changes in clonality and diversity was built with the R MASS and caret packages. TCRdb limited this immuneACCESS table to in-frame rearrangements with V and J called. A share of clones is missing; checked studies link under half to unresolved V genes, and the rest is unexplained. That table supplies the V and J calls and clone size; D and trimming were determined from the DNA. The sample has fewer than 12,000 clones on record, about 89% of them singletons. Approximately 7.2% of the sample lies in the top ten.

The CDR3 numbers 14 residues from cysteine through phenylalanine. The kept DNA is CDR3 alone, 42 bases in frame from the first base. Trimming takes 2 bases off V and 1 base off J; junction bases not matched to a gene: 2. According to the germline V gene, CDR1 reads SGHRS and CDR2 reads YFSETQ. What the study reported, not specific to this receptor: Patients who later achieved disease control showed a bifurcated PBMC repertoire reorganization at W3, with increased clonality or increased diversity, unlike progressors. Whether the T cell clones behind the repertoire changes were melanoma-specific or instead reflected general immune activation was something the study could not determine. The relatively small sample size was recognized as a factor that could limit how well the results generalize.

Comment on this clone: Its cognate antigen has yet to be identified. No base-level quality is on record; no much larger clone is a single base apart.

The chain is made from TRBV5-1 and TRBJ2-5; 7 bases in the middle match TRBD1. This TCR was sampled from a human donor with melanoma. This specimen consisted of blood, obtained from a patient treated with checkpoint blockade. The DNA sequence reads TGCGCCAGCAGCTTAGGGGGCATCCAAGAGACCCAGTACTTC. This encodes CASSLGGIQETQYF.